These 22 T cell receptor beta chains were sequenced from one sample in a study of beta chain features in type 1 diabetes. Every bit of the isolated RNA underwent reverse transcription, so sequencing read expressed TCRB transcripts. Generated by immunoSEQ multiplex PCR, the TCRdb table keeps only in-frame clones and is missing some. The sample has over 300,000 clones; roughly 8% are singletons. The specimen was central memory CD4+ T cells from blood. The receptors were gathered from a woman aged 18-35 years in good health.

This clone appeared many times. The V gene is TRBV29-1, the J gene TRBJ2-3; D call uncertain. V was pared by 2 bases and J by 1 base, with 7 bases between. CDR1 is SQVTM and CDR2 is ANQGSEA in the germline V gene. The CDR3 sequence is 13 residues long. The CDR3 loop is CSVEFPGTDTQYF. The CDR3 coding sequence is TGCAGCGTTGAATTTCCTGGCACAGATACGCAGTATTTT.

This clone appeared a few times. V usage is TRBV6-5 and J usage is TRBJ2-7; no definite D call. Germline loops: CDR1 MNHEY, CDR2 SVGAGI. V lost 0 bases, J lost 4 bases, and 7 bases lay in between. The CDR3 is 13 residues long. CDR3 in amino acids: CASSYSFNYEQYF. The CDR3 coding sequence is TGTGCCAGCAGTTACTCGTTTAATTACGAGCAGTACTTC.

The chain carries TRBV2 and TRBJ2-3; D is uncertain. CDR1 is SNHLY, CDR2 FYNNEI, per germline. Trimming shortened V by 6 bases and J by 5 bases, and 12 bases separated the two germline ends. CDR3 length equals 13 residues. The CDR3 reads CASSRRFKDTQYF. The CDR3 nucleotides read TGTGCCAGCAGCCGAAGGTTTAAAGATACGCAGTATTTT. Looking up the rest from reference TRBV2 and TRBJ2-3 gives the full variable domain: EPEVTQTPSHQVTQMGQEVILRCVPISNHLYFYWYRQILGQKVEFLVSFYNNEISEKSEIFDDQFSVERPDGSNFTLKIRSTKLEDSAMYFCASSRRFKDTQYFGPGTRLTVL.

This clone was seen more than once but under ten times. CDR3 bases: TGTGCCATCAGGGCGATAACAGGAGGCACAGATACGCAGTATTTT. Residues: CAIRAITGGTDTQYF. V is TRBV10-3 and J is TRBJ2-3; tentatively, D is TRBD1 (5 bases). CDR3 size: 15 residues. Trimming shortened V by 6 bases and J by 1 base, and 14 bases separated the two germline ends. Germline V gene lookup returns CDR1 ENHRY and CDR2 SYGVKD.

In its sample, this clone was seen a few times. The chain uses TRBV29-1 and TRBJ2-1, with TRBD2 as a possible D gene (6 bases). CDR3 length: 14 amino acids. Germline loops: CDR1 SQVTM, CDR2 ANQGSEA. Trimming removed 8 bases from V and 9 bases from J, with 23 bases in between. The CDR3 region is CSSSWDLDMGEQFF. The CDR3, as DNA: TGCAGCTCCTCGTGGGACTTAGACATGGGTGAGCAGTTCTTC.

The V gene is TRBV28, the J gene TRBJ2-3; TRBD2 aligns across 7 bases. Per germline, CDR1 MDHEN and CDR2 SYDVKM. CDR3 length: 16 residues. Trimming took 6 bases from V and 2 from J; bases not matched to a gene: 11. CDR3 coding DNA: TGTGCCAGCAGCTCCCCGGGAGCGGGAAACACAGATACGCAGTATTTT. Protein: CASSSPGAGNTDTQYF.

This clone was recorded many times. The V and J genes are TRBV5-1 and TRBJ2-7; D gene uncertain. The length of the CDR3 is 13 residues. Germline lookup yields CDR1 SGHRS and CDR2 YFSETQ. V was cut by 5 bases and J by 0 bases, with 9 bases left in between. CDR3 sequence reads: CASRSTLSYEQYF. The CDR3 DNA is TGCGCCAGCAGATCCACTCTCTCCTACGAGCAGTACTTC. Supplemented by reference TRBV5-1 and TRBJ2-7, the full variable domain reads KAGVTQTPRYLIKTRGQQVTLSCSPISGHRSVSWYQQTPGQGLQFLFEYFSETQRNKGNFPGRFSGRQFSNSRSEMNVSTLELGDSALYLCASRSTLSYEQYFGPGTRLTVT.

In nucleotides, the CDR3 is TGCGCCAGCAGCTCACAGGGGTCTGGAAACACCATATATTTT. It specifies CASSSQGSGNTIYF. This sequence joins TRBV5-1 and TRBJ1-3; TRBD1 matches at 7 bases. The CDR3 length is 14 residues. Looked up from germline, CDR1 is SGHRS and CDR2 is YFSETQ. Unmatched junction bases numbered 1, after V lost 3 bases and J lost 1 base.

This clone was seen only a few times. V is TRBV27 and J is TRBJ1-2; possibly TRBD1 for D (5 bases). The germline V gene has CDR1 MNHEY and CDR2 SMNVEV (reference sequence). Trimming shortened V by 3 bases and J by 5 bases, and 16 bases separated the two germline ends. CDR3 length: 15 amino acids. The CDR3 DNA reads TGTGCCAGCAGTTTCCAGGGACCCGAGTTTTATGGCTACACCTTC. It codes for CASSFQGPEFYGYTF.

This clone was counted between two and nine times. This chain joins TRBV4-3 and TRBJ2-1; either TRBD1 or TRBD2 may supply D (5 bases each). Per germline, CDR1 LGHNA and CDR2 YSLEER. CDR3 length equals 13 residues. V dropped 1 base and J dropped 16 bases, with 17 bases sitting between them. This CDR3 is CASSQAGTAIHFF. The CDR3 bases are TGCGCCAGCAGCCAAGCCGGGACCGCTATACACTTCTTC.

Worth noting for this clone: Within the sample, other DNA sequences also encode this same CDR3. The CDR3 nucleotides read TGTGCCAGCAGCTTATCCAGGAACACTGAAGCTTTCTTT. Its protein is CASSLSRNTEAFF. J is TRBJ1-1 and V is TRBV7-3, with unresolved D. The CDR3 covers 13 residues. Deletions cut 2 bases from V and 1 base from J, with 5 bases between. Germline values: CDR1 SGHTA, CDR2 FQGTGA.

This rearrangement joins TRBV28 to TRBJ1-5; weak D call: TRBD1 (6 bases). V was clipped by 3 bases and J by 5 bases, with 8 bases between them. Germline CDR1 is MDHEN and CDR2 is SYDVKM. The CDR3 covers 13 residues. The CDR3 protein is CASSFDRYQPQHF. The CDR3 DNA is TGTGCCAGCAGTTTCGACAGGTATCAGCCCCAGCATTTT.

This clone was counted only a few times. This chain uses TRBV10-3 with TRBJ1-2, with D tentatively TRBD1 (5 bases). Germline CDR1 ENHRY, CDR2 SYGVKD. This CDR3 comprises 17 residues. The germline V and J ends were trimmed by 0 bases and 2 bases, with 16 bases remaining between them. CDR3 loop: CAISESWSARVNYGYTF. CDR3 sequence (DNA): TGTGCCATCAGTGAGTCGTGGTCTGCCAGGGTGAACTATGGCTACACCTTC.

V is TRBV7-3 and J is TRBJ2-7; a weak D match, TRBD2 (5 bases). Germline assignment: CDR1 SGHTA and CDR2 FQGTGA. V was shortened by 2 bases and J by 5 bases, with 10 bases between the two germline ends. The length of the CDR3 is 13 residues. The CDR3 DNA is TGTGCCAGCAGCTTAGTTTCGGGAAACGAGCAGTACTTC. Its protein is CASSLVSGNEQYF.

A few counts support this clone. This chain uses TRBV7-8 with TRBJ2-1; 11 bases agree with TRBD2. CDR3 length equals 17 residues. Germline assignment: CDR1 SGHVS and CDR2 FQNEAQ. J gave up 7 bases and V 2 bases, and 10 bases lay outside the gene matches. CDR3 sequence: CASSLIDSGRARNEQFF. CDR3 nucleotides: TGTGCCAGCAGCTTAATTGATAGCGGGAGGGCTCGGAATGAGCAGTTCTTC.

This sequence joins TRBV7-9 and TRBJ2-3; 12 bases agree with TRBD1. The trim removed 1 base at V and 4 bases at J, leaving 3 bases unmatched. The CDR3 covers 16 residues. Germline V gene sequence: CDR1 SEHNR, CDR2 FQNEAQ (reference sequence). The CDR3 loop is CASSLGGTGGADTQYF. CDR3 nucleotides: TGTGCCAGCAGCTTAGGTGGGACAGGGGGCGCAGATACGCAGTATTTT.

Concerning this clone itself: Relative to the germline gene, one junction end is altered; a read error may explain this. The chain couples TRBV7-7 to TRBJ2-5; 10 positions agree with TRBD2. This CDR3 comprises 16 residues. The germline gives CDR1 SSHAT, CDR2 FNYEAQ (reference sequence). CDR3 nucleotide sequence: TGTGCTAGCAGCCCGGGACTAGCGCTTGGTCTAGAGACCCAGTACTTC. This encodes CASSPGLALGLETQYF.

This clone was detected ten times or more. The chain is built from TRBV4-3 and TRBJ2-3; 9 bases line up with TRBD2. CDR3 length equals 16 residues. CDR1 is LGHNA and CDR2 is YSLEER in the germline V gene. V shed 1 base, J shed 4 bases, and the junction held 6 bases outside the gene matches. The CDR3 loop reads CASSQAAGGPADTQYF. DNA of the CDR3: TGCGCCAGCAGCCAAGCGGCGGGAGGGCCAGCAGATACGCAGTATTTT.

This clone was picked up a small number of times. The chain carries TRBV6-5 and TRBJ2-6; D unclear. Trimming shortened V by 6 bases and J by 2 bases, and 8 bases separated the two germline ends. The CDR3 length is 14 residues. The germline gives CDR1 MNHEY, CDR2 SVGAGI. CDR3 loop: CASRLDAGANVLTF. The CDR3 bases are TGTGCCAGCAGGTTGGATGCTGGGGCCAACGTCCTGACTTTC.

Notes on this clone: With only one base between it and a far larger clone, this is likely a read error. In the same sample, other DNA sequences code for this CDR3. The chain employs TRBV5-4 and TRBJ2-2; D is possibly TRBD1 (6 bases). Germline V gives CDR1 SGHNT, CDR2 YYREEE (reference sequence). V lost 4 bases, J lost 1 base, and 8 bases lay in between. The CDR3 totals 14 residues. Here the CDR3 reads CASSRQENTGELFF. CDR3 bases: TGTGCCAGCAGCCGACAGGAGAACACCGGGGAGCTGTTTTTT.

The rearrangement uses TRBV2 and TRBJ1-1; unclear D gene. Per germline, CDR1 SNHLY and CDR2 FYNNEI. V was trimmed by 4 bases and J by 0 bases, leaving 12 bases between them. There are 15 residues in the CDR3. The CDR3 nucleotides are TGTGCCAGCAGTGTTGGAAGAATAATGAACACTGAAGCTTTCTTT. It encodes CASSVGRIMNTEAFF.

This clone was counted only a few times. The gene calls are TRBV2 and TRBJ1-4, with a weak D call TRBD1 (6 bases). The CDR3 spans 14 residues. Per the germline V gene, CDR1 is SNHLY and CDR2 is FYNNEI. Trimming took 5 bases from V and 7 from J, leaving 14 bases between them. The CDR3 loop reads CASSLGALREKLFF. The CDR3 DNA sequence: TGTGCCAGCAGTCTGGGGGCCCTTCGTGAAAAACTGTTTTTT.